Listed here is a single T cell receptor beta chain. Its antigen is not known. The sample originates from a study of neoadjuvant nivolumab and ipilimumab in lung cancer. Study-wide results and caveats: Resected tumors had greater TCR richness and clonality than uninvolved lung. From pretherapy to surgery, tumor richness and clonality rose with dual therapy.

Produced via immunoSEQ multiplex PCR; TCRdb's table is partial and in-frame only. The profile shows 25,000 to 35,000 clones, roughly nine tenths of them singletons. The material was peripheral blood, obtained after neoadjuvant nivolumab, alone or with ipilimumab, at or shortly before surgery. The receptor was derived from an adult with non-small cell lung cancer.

In nucleotides, the CDR3 is TGCGCCAGCAGCCTCTCTGGGGCCAACGTCCTGACTTTC. Translating it yields CASSLSGANVLTF. V and J are TRBV5-1 and TRBJ2-6, with D unresolved. Trimming left V 4 bases short and J 0 bases short, with 2 bases between. The germline V gene has CDR1 SGHRS and CDR2 YFSETQ. The CDR3 consists of 13 residues.